The entry that follows covers one T cell receptor (beta chain) sequence. This specimen comes from a study of Ad26.COV2.S vaccination and SARS-CoV-2 variants. The treatment: some 20 received Ad26.COV2.S at low or high dose, single or two shots; roughly five received placebo; per-sample allocation not given. Following the first vaccine or placebo injection, samples were taken on day 63. Measured with immunoSEQ multiplex PCR; TCRdb has only the in-frame clones, and not every one. The sample carries about 680,000 clones, 70% to 90% recorded once. CDR1 SEHNR and CDR2 FQNEAQ come from the germline V gene (reference sequence). The CDR3 loop spans 11 amino acids. Trimming pared 6 bases from V and 6 bases from J, leaving 8 bases between.

The V gene is TRBV7-9, the J gene TRBJ1-1; D is uncertain. Here the sequenced sample was peripheral blood, taken in a trial of Ad26.COV2.S vaccine versus placebo. The clonotype originates from a person aged 18-65 years who received the Ad26.COV2.S COVID-19 vaccine or a placebo. The CDR3 here is CASREGPEAFF. The CDR3 nucleotides are TGTGCCAGCAGAGAAGGGCCTGAAGCTTTCTTT.